These T cell receptor beta chains were read from a single sample in a study of T cell responses to AZD1222 COVID-19 vaccine. Here immunoSEQ multiplex PCR was the method, and the copy in TCRdb shows in-frame clones only, minus some. The profile covers 90,000 to 130,000 clones, with 81% appearing a single time and approximately 4.6% taken by the ten largest. The sequencing used peripheral blood, collected on day 0 of AZD1222 vaccination. Receptors originate from an adult in good health. Each CDR3 is given with its conserved first and last residue. D genes are given only for firm matches. Clone size is shown for a subset of rows, as once, few, many or a class of expanded clone.

CASSPTSGYNYNEQFF	TGCGCCAGCAGCCCGACTAGCGGATATAACTACAATGAGCAGTTCTTC	TRBJ2-1	-	TRBD2	TRBV5-1
CASSLPTGGAEAFF	TGTGCCAGCAGCTTACCGACAGGGGGAGCTGAAGCTTTCTTT	TRBJ1-1	-	TRBD1	TRBV7-9
CASSLPSGRALESGELFF	TGTGCCAGCAGTCTACCTAGCGGGAGGGCCCTCGAGTCCGGGGAGCTGTTTTTT	TRBJ2-2	-	TRBD2	TRBV6-4
CASSQGKGLLNTEAFF	TGTGCCAGCAGCCAAGGAAAGGGACTGCTGAACACTGAAGCTTTCTTT	TRBJ1-1	-	-	TRBV3-1/TRBV3-2
CASSLNARDRGRRNTEAFF	TGTGCCAGCAGCTTAAATGCGCGGGACAGGGGGCGAAGGAACACTGAAGCTTTCTTT	TRBJ1-1	few	TRBD1	TRBV7-3
CASSYGETQYF	TGTGCCAGCAGTTACGGAGAGACCCAGTACTTC	TRBJ2-5	-	-	TRBV6-5
CASAIQETSTDTQYF	TGTGCCAGTGCCATACAGGAAACTAGCACAGATACGCAGTATTTT	TRBJ2-3	-	-	TRBV6-5
CASSRTKDQPQHF	TGTGCCAGCAGTCGAACGAAGGACCAGCCCCAGCATTTT	TRBJ1-5	few	-	TRBV6-5
CASSSGQLNTEAFF	TGTGCCAGCAGCTCAGGACAACTGAACACTGAAGCTTTCTTT	TRBJ1-1	-	-	TRBV5-5
CASMTGGSYNEQFF	TGTGCCAGCATGACAGGGGGCTCCTACAATGAGCAGTTCTTC	TRBJ2-1	-	TRBD1	TRBV2
CASSLETSTPEQYF	TGTGCCAGCAGCTTAGAGACTAGCACCCCTGAGCAGTACTTC	TRBJ2-7	-	TRBD2	TRBV7-9
CASSTLRLAGAYEQYF	TGTGCCAGCAGTACCCTTAGACTAGCGGGAGCCTACGAGCAGTACTTC	TRBJ2-7	-	TRBD2	TRBV28
CASSQDSRGSGELFF	TGTGCCAGCAGCCAAGATAGTAGGGGGTCCGGGGAGCTGTTTTTT	TRBJ2-2	-	-	TRBV3-1/TRBV3-2
CASSTSGGAVHEQYF	TGTGCCAGCTCGACTAGCGGGGGGGCCGTCCACGAGCAGTACTTC	TRBJ2-7	-	TRBD2	TRBV2
CASSLDALGNSPLHF	TGTGCCAGCAGCCTGGACGCTCTGGGAAATTCACCCCTCCACTTT	TRBJ1-6	once	-	TRBV11-2
CASSQDRTSGNTIYF	TGTGCCAGCAGCCAAGATAGGACCTCTGGAAACACCATATATTTT	TRBJ1-3	-	-	TRBV3-1/TRBV3-2
CASRRMGGDNEKLFF	TGCGCCAGCAGACGGATGGGGGGAGATAATGAAAAACTGTTTTTT	TRBJ1-4	-	-	TRBV5-1
CASSLREGAPNSPLHF	TGTGCCAGCAGCTTGCGGGAGGGGGCACCTAATTCACCCCTCCACTTT	TRBJ1-6	-	TRBD1	TRBV5-5
CASSGRDYGQNEQFF	TGTGCCAGCAGCGGTCGGGACTACGGTCAGAATGAGCAGTTCTTC	TRBJ2-1	-	TRBD2	TRBV5-4
CASRPDRGYEQYF	TGTGCCAGCAGACCTGACAGGGGCTACGAGCAGTACTTC	TRBJ2-7	-	TRBD1	TRBV6-5
CASSSVYEQYF	TGTGCCAGTAGTTCCGTATACGAGCAGTACTTC	TRBJ2-7	-	-	TRBV19
CASSLIRGGNTGELFF	TGTGCCAGCAGCTTGATCAGGGGTGGAAACACCGGGGAGCTGTTTTTT	TRBJ2-2	-	-	TRBV5-4
CASLAGRGTLWNYGYTF	TGTGCCAGCTTAGCAGGGAGAGGAACTCTATGGAACTATGGCTACACCTTC	TRBJ1-2	few	-	TRBV28
CASSEIASGNTIYF	TGTGCCAGCAGTGAAATAGCCTCTGGAAACACCATATATTTT	TRBJ1-3	-	-	TRBV2
CASSVRSWYQETQYF	TGTGCCAGCAGTGTGAGAAGTTGGTACCAAGAGACCCAGTACTTC	TRBJ2-5	-	-	TRBV25-1
CASSDSSLAGNEQFF	TGTGCCAGCAGTGACTCTTCGCTAGCGGGAAATGAGCAGTTCTTC	TRBJ2-1	-	TRBD2	TRBV6-4
CASTRLAGGRVDTQYF	TGTGCCAGCACCCGACTAGCGGGGGGGCGGGTAGATACGCAGTATTTT	TRBJ2-3	-	TRBD2	TRBV9
CSVRTGTGAPNTEAFF	TGCAGCGTCCGTACCGGGACAGGGGCCCCAAACACTGAAGCTTTCTTT	TRBJ1-1	-	TRBD1	TRBV29-1
CASSEGPGGRYEQYF	TGTGCCAGCAGCGAAGGGCCAGGTGGACGGTACGAGCAGTACTTC	TRBJ2-7	-	-	TRBV11-2
CASTKGGTGELFF	TGTGCCAGCACCAAGGGAGGCACCGGGGAGCTGTTTTTT	TRBJ2-2	-	-	TRBV6-5
CASSSAPAGLGLEQYF	TGTGCCAGCAGCTCCGCTCCTGCGGGCCTGGGATTAGAGCAGTACTTC	TRBJ2-7	once	-	TRBV5-6
CASSFQYGTGARDNYGYTF	TGTGCCAGCAGCTTCCAGTACGGGACAGGGGCACGAGATAACTATGGCTACACCTTC	TRBJ1-2	-	TRBD1	TRBV7-3
CASRLRAENTEAFF	TGTGCAAGTCGCTTACGGGCGGAGAACACTGAAGCTTTCTTT	TRBJ1-1	-	-	TRBV12-2
CSASRQGSNQPQHF	TGCAGTGCTAGTCGGCAGGGAAGCAATCAGCCCCAGCATTTT	TRBJ1-5	-	-	TRBV20-1
CASSLQGNTIYF	TGTGCCAGCAGCCTACAGGGAAACACCATATATTTT	TRBJ1-3	-	-	TRBV7-8
CASSLAAGQNTEAFF	TGTGCCAGCAGCTTAGCGGCAGGCCAGAACACTGAAGCTTTCTTT	TRBJ1-1	-	-	TRBV7-2
CASSYSTRPQHF	TGTGCCAGCAGTTACTCGACACGGCCCCAGCATTTT	TRBJ1-5	-	-	TRBV6-2/TRBV6-3
CASSELTLGHRVETQYF	TGTGCCAGCAGTGAATTAACCCTCGGCCACAGGGTAGAGACCCAGTACTTC	TRBJ2-5	-	-	TRBV25-1
CASRGDRRTEAFF	TGTGCCAGCAGAGGGGACCGACGCACTGAAGCTTTCTTT	TRBJ1-1	-	-	TRBV28
CASSQPRGFNEKLFF	TGTGCCAGCAGTCAGCCGCGCGGGTTTAATGAAAAACTGTTTTTT	TRBJ1-4	-	-	TRBV6-2/TRBV6-3
CASSQDGNTQYF	TGCGCCAGCAGCCAAGACGGAAATACGCAGTATTTT	TRBJ2-3	once	-	TRBV4-1
CASSYLNRQQPQHF	TGTGCCAGCAGTTACTTGAACAGACAGCAGCCCCAGCATTTT	TRBJ1-5	-	-	TRBV6-2/TRBV6-3
CASSLGGAGNTIYF	TGTGCCAGCAGCTTGGGGGGAGCGGGAAACACCATATATTTT	TRBJ1-3	-	-	TRBV5-5
CASSFPSRAKGNTIYF	TGTGCCAGCAGCTTCCCGAGCCGGGCGAAGGGAAACACCATATATTTT	TRBJ1-3	-	-	TRBV7-9
CASSLEQVGKAFF	TGTGCCAGCAGTTTGGAGCAGGTTGGCAAAGCTTTCTTT	TRBJ1-1	-	-	TRBV28